A single T cell receptor beta chain is shown here with its context. Its antigen is not identified. Looked up from germline, CDR1 is SEHNR and CDR2 is FQNEAQ (reference sequence). V shed 5 bases, J shed 8 bases, and the junction held 14 bases outside the gene matches. The CDR3 runs to 16 residues. The study ran its PCR with 60 Vbeta and 13 Jbeta primers. Produced via immunoSEQ multiplex PCR; TCRdb's table is partial and in-frame only. The profile covers roughly 220,000 clones, with around four fifths appearing a single time and roughly 2.5% taken by the ten largest. The record originates from a study of cytomegalovirus exposure and HLA in healthy donors. Findings of the study overall: It was reported that TCR beta sequences correctly inferred the HLA-A and HLA-B alleles for most subjects. There were some V segments, including TRBV6-2 and TRBV6-3, excluded as indistinguishable.

This cohort consisted of healthy bone marrow donors. The V gene is TRBV7-9, the J gene TRBJ1-4, with 7 positions matching TRBD1. Sequenced input: PBMCs. The source is a woman aged 35 to 49 in good health and CMV-seronegative. CDR3 residues: CASSMRQGLVFEKLFF. The CDR3 nucleotides are TGTGCCAGCAGCATGCGACAGGGCCTAGTTTTCGAAAAACTGTTTTTT.